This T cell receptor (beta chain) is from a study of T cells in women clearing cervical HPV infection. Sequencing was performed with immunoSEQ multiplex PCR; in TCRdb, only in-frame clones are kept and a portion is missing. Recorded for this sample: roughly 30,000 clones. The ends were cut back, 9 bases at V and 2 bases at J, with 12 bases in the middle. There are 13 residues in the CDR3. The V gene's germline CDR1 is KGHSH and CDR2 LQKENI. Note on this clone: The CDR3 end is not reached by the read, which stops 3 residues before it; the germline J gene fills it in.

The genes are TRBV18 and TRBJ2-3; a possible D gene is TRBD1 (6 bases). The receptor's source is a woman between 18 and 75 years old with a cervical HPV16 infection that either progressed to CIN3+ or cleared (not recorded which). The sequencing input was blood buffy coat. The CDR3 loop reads CASLGAYTDTQYF. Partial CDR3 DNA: TGTGCCAGTCTGGGGGCCTACACAGATACG.